What follows is one T cell receptor beta chain and its context. Amplification yielded TCR beta CDR3 regions, with RNA transcripts as the source. The HTBI set primed first-round TCR CDR3 RT-PCR. TCRdb processed the multiplex PCR reads anew with MiXCR; each CDR3 protein has one entry. The sample includes around 290,000 distinct CDR3 sequences, about an eighth seen only once; the top ten take 6% to 8%. This sample is part of a study of T cells in Graves' hyperthyroidism and ophthalmopathy. Patients were excluded for uncontrolled infection, other autoimmune disease, pregnancy or lactation. V dropped 3 bases and J dropped 3 bases, with 8 bases sitting between them. Germline V gives CDR1 MNHNS, CDR2 SASEGT. The CDR3 contains 13 residues.

This chain connects TRBV6-1 to TRBJ1-2; TRBD1 is a possible D gene (5 bases). The source material was blood. The sequence derives from a woman aged 30 to 39 with Graves' hyperthyroidism that later progressed to Graves' ophthalmopathy. The CDR3, as DNA: TGTGCCAGCAGTGATAAGGGGTACTATGGCTACACCTTC. Its protein is CASSDKGYYGYTF.